This is a list of T cell receptor beta chains from one sample in a study of cytomegalovirus exposure and HLA in healthy donors. TCRdb keeps only in-frame clones here, not all; method: immunoSEQ multiplex PCR. Among roughly 130,000 clones listed, about 8.5% were seen once. The sample consisted of PBMCs. Every receptor here comes from a man in his forties or fifties in good health and CMV-seronegative. The CDR3 runs from the conserved cysteine through the conserved F or W. Fields, in order: J gene, V gene, clone size, D gene, CDR3 protein, CDR3 DNA. The D gene is left open where the match is weak. Some rows have no size entry. The others give once, few or many, or a class for an expanded clone.

j_call: TRBJ1-2; v_call: TRBV19; clone_size: few; d_call: -; cdr3_aa: CASSIERQGHGYTF; cdr3_nt: TGTGCCAGTAGTATAGAAAGGCAGGGCCATGGCTACACCTTC
j_call: TRBJ1-1; v_call: TRBV29-1; clone_size: few; d_call: -; cdr3_aa: CSSYTNTEAFF; cdr3_nt: TGCAGCTCTTACACGAACACTGAAGCTTTCTTT
j_call: TRBJ2-2; v_call: TRBV2; clone_size: few; d_call: -; cdr3_aa: CASSVSLNTGELFF; cdr3_nt: TGTGCCAGCAGTGTTAGCCTGAACACCGGGGAGCTGTTTTTT
j_call: TRBJ2-5; v_call: TRBV30; clone_size: few; d_call: -; cdr3_aa: CACLLKGAGETQYF; cdr3_nt: TGTGCCTGCCTTTTGAAGGGGGCGGGGGAGACCCAGTACTTC
j_call: TRBJ2-1; v_call: TRBV2; clone_size: few; d_call: -; cdr3_aa: CATKREVIDEQFF; cdr3_nt: TGTGCCACTAAAAGAGAGGTGATCGATGAGCAGTTCTTC
j_call: TRBJ1-3; v_call: TRBV19; clone_size: -; d_call: -; cdr3_aa: CASSIPWSSGNTIYF; cdr3_nt: TGTGCCAGTAGTATCCCTTGGAGCTCTGGAAACACCATATATTTT
j_call: TRBJ1-1; v_call: TRBV14; clone_size: few; d_call: -; cdr3_aa: CASSFLRNTEAFF; cdr3_nt: TGTGCCAGCAGCTTCCTAAGGAACACTGAAGCTTTCTTT
j_call: TRBJ1-2; v_call: TRBV5-5; clone_size: -; d_call: -; cdr3_aa: CASSLVPQIYGYTF; cdr3_nt: TGTGCCAGCAGCTTGGTTCCACAGATCTATGGCTACACCTTC
j_call: TRBJ2-7; v_call: TRBV2; clone_size: -; d_call: -; cdr3_aa: CASSEAKGGADEQYF; cdr3_nt: TGTGCCAGCAGTGAAGCTAAAGGGGGGGCCGACGAGCAGTACTTC
j_call: TRBJ1-3; v_call: TRBV2; clone_size: -; d_call: -; cdr3_aa: CASSEMKAGGNTIYF; cdr3_nt: TGTGCCAGCAGTGAGATGAAGGCAGGCGGAAACACCATATATTTT
j_call: TRBJ1-1; v_call: TRBV6-4; clone_size: few; d_call: TRBD1; cdr3_aa: CASSAWDRSGEAFF; cdr3_nt: TGTGCCAGCAGTGCATGGGACAGATCTGGTGAAGCTTTCTTT
j_call: TRBJ1-1; v_call: TRBV6-1; clone_size: -; d_call: -; cdr3_aa: CTSSEGGLNTEAFF; cdr3_nt: TGTACCAGCAGTGAAGGAGGGTTGAACACTGAAGCTTTCTTT
j_call: TRBJ1-1; v_call: TRBV7-2; clone_size: few; d_call: -; cdr3_aa: CASSTTRNTEAFF; cdr3_nt: TGTGCCAGCAGCACTACACGGAACACTGAAGCTTTCTTT
j_call: TRBJ1-1; v_call: TRBV11-3; clone_size: few; d_call: -; cdr3_aa: CASSIQGSTEAFF; cdr3_nt: TGTGCCAGCAGTATACAGGGCAGCACTGAAGCTTTCTTT
j_call: TRBJ2-2; v_call: TRBV5-4; clone_size: few; d_call: -; cdr3_aa: CASSLSGGVDGELFF; cdr3_nt: TGTGCCAGCAGCTTGAGTGGGGGCGTTGACGGGGAGCTGTTTTTT
j_call: TRBJ1-1; v_call: TRBV7-2; clone_size: many; d_call: -; cdr3_aa: CASSSQGRRTEAFF; cdr3_nt: TGTGCCAGCAGCTCGCAGGGTCGTCGGACTGAAGCTTTCTTT
j_call: TRBJ2-3; v_call: TRBV7-9; clone_size: -; d_call: TRBD2; cdr3_aa: CASSPRTSGGPDTQYF; cdr3_nt: TGTGCCAGCAGCCCCCGGACTAGCGGGGGGCCAGATACGCAGTATTTT
j_call: TRBJ2-1; v_call: TRBV9; clone_size: few; d_call: TRBD1; cdr3_aa: CASSVRGPWDNEQFF; cdr3_nt: TGTGCCAGCAGCGTCAGGGGGCCTTGGGACAATGAGCAGTTCTTC
j_call: TRBJ2-2; v_call: TRBV7-9; clone_size: few; d_call: -; cdr3_aa: CASSLVSGLGGELFF; cdr3_nt: TGTGCCAGCAGCTTAGTATCAGGGCTCGGCGGGGAGCTGTTTTTT
j_call: TRBJ1-4; v_call: TRBV11-2; clone_size: -; d_call: TRBD1; cdr3_aa: CASSALDRRPEKLFF; cdr3_nt: TGTGCCAGCAGCGCGTTGGACAGGAGACCTGAAAAACTGTTTTTT
j_call: TRBJ2-2; v_call: TRBV9; clone_size: -; d_call: TRBD1; cdr3_aa: CASSVDRGNTGELFF; cdr3_nt: TGTGCCAGCAGCGTTGACAGGGGGAACACCGGGGAGCTGTTTTTT
j_call: TRBJ2-2; v_call: TRBV6-6; clone_size: -; d_call: TRBD2; cdr3_aa: CASSTGGTGELFF; cdr3_nt: TGTGCCAGCAGCACGGGGGGCACCGGGGAGCTGTTTTTT
j_call: TRBJ1-1; v_call: TRBV9; clone_size: few; d_call: TRBD1; cdr3_aa: CASSVEGQVMNTEAFF; cdr3_nt: TGTGCCAGCAGCGTAGAGGGACAGGTTATGAACACTGAAGCTTTCTTT
j_call: TRBJ1-1; v_call: TRBV19; clone_size: -; d_call: -; cdr3_aa: CASRDREISEAFF; cdr3_nt: TGTGCCAGTAGGGACCGGGAGATTAGTGAAGCTTTCTTT
j_call: TRBJ2-1; v_call: TRBV5-1; clone_size: few; d_call: -; cdr3_aa: CASSGTRRDFYNEQFF; cdr3_nt: TGCGCCAGCAGCGGCACTAGACGGGACTTTTACAATGAGCAGTTCTTC
j_call: TRBJ2-7; v_call: TRBV19; clone_size: few; d_call: -; cdr3_aa: CASRPDGIYSYEQYF; cdr3_nt: TGTGCCAGTAGACCCGACGGGATTTACTCCTACGAGCAGTACTTC
j_call: TRBJ2-1; v_call: TRBV7-6; clone_size: few; d_call: TRBD2; cdr3_aa: CASSRPAGGRNEQFF; cdr3_nt: TGTGCCAGCAGCCGTCCGGCGGGGGGGAGGAATGAGCAGTTCTTC
j_call: TRBJ2-7; v_call: TRBV6-6; clone_size: -; d_call: -; cdr3_aa: CASSPGRGTYEQYF; cdr3_nt: TGTGCCAGCAGCCCCGGACGGGGAACCTACGAGCAGTACTTC
j_call: TRBJ1-4; v_call: TRBV4-1; clone_size: few; d_call: -; cdr3_aa: CASSPGGRGWSEKLFF; cdr3_nt: TGCGCCAGCAGCCCGGGAGGTAGGGGGTGGAGTGAAAAACTGTTTTTT